Following are 25 T cell receptor beta chains from one sample sequenced in a study of cytomegalovirus exposure and HLA in healthy donors. Method: immunoSEQ multiplex PCR; TCRdb's copy keeps in-frame clones and lacks some. The sample holds roughly 150,000 clones; approximately 90% are singletons and the top ten take 3%. Sequencing was carried out using PBMCs. The receptors derive from a man between 18 and 29 years old in good health and CMV-seronegative.

The chain couples TRBV29-1 to TRBJ2-2; 12 nucleotides align to TRBD1. Germline CDR1 and CDR2: SQVTM and ANQGSEA. The CDR3 totals 14 residues. Trimming took 6 bases from V and 5 from J; bases not matched to a gene: 4. CDR3 in DNA: TGCAGCGTCGGGACAGGGGGCTTTACCGGGGAGCTGTTTTTT. Protein product: CSVGTGGFTGELFF.

The rearrangement links TRBV27 to TRBJ2-3; 9 bases map to TRBD2. The CDR3 loop spans 17 amino acids. Germline V gives CDR1 MNHEY, CDR2 SMNVEV (reference sequence). V lost 3 bases to trimming and J lost 4 bases; unmatched junction nucleotides: 11. CDR3 nucleotide sequence: TGTGCCAGCAGTTTTTGGGCGGCTAGCGGGGTGTCAGATACGCAGTATTTT. Translating gives CASSFWAASGVSDTQYF.

This chain connects TRBV5-1 to TRBJ2-6; D remains unclear. V lost 0 bases and J lost 1, with 5 bases in between. The CDR3 is 15 amino acids. Germline V gene lookup returns CDR1 SGHRS and CDR2 YFSETQ. In DNA form, the CDR3 reads TGCGCCAGCAGCTTGGGAGAATCTGGGGCCAACGTCCTGACTTTC. Its protein is CASSLGESGANVLTF.

The chain links TRBV6-1 to TRBJ2-2; 9 bases agree with TRBD1. V lost 8 bases, J lost 8 bases, and 12 bases stayed unmatched. This CDR3 comprises 15 residues. The V gene's germline CDR1 is MNHNS and CDR2 SASEGT. In nucleotides, the CDR3 is TGTGCCAGCGGACACCGGGACAGGGATGGAGGGGAGCTGTTTTTT. As protein: CASGHRDRDGGELFF.

The genes are TRBV28 and TRBJ1-5; 7 bases are shared with TRBD1. CDR1 and CDR2 from the germline V gene are MDHEN and SYDVKM. V was clipped by 6 bases and J by 4 bases; unmatched bases: 9. The CDR3 extends over 15 amino acids. This CDR3 is CASRTGQVRNQPQHF. The CDR3 DNA reads TGTGCCAGCAGAACAGGACAGGTTAGGAATCAGCCCCAGCATTTT.

This clone has a single count. The V call is TRBV13, the J call TRBJ2-3; the match to TRBD2 covers 12 bases. This CDR3 has 20 residues. Germline V gene lookup returns CDR1 PRHDT and CDR2 FYEKMQ (reference sequence). The junction had 15 bases not matched to a gene; V was cut back by 5 bases and J by 0 bases. The DNA for the CDR3 is TGTGCCAGCAGCGCCATTAGTCTAGCGGGGGGGACTACTAGCACAGATACGCAGTATTTT. Translated: CASSAISLAGGTTSTDTQYF.

The chain links TRBV6-1 to TRBJ1-2; D unclear. Trimming left V 4 bases short and J 1 base short, with 13 bases between. The CDR3 spans 15 residues. Germline-derived CDR1 and CDR2 are MNHNS and SASEGT. The CDR3 bases are TGTGCCAGCAGTGTAGCAGCGACGTTTAACTATGGCTACACCTTC. Its translation: CASSVAATFNYGYTF.

The chain combines TRBV2 with TRBJ2-3; D remains unclear. Trimming cost V 5 bases and J 2 bases, with 5 bases left between them. The germline gives CDR1 SNHLY, CDR2 FYNNEI. This CDR3 is 12 amino acids long. CDR3 nucleotides: TGTGCCAGCAGTTTAAACACAGATACGCAGTATTTT. This sequence encodes CASSLNTDTQYF. The whole variable domain, remainder taken from reference TRBV2 and TRBJ2-3, is EPEVTQTPSHQVTQMGQEVILRCVPISNHLYFYWYRQILGQKVEFLVSFYNNEISEKSEIFDDQFSVERPDGSNFTLKIRSTKLEDSAMYFCASSLNTDTQYFGPGTRLTVL.

The chain recombines TRBV2 with TRBJ2-7, with 8 nucleotides matching TRBD1. Per germline, CDR1 SNHLY and CDR2 FYNNEI. With V trimmed by 6 bases and J by 11 bases, 18 bases remained unmatched. The length of the CDR3 is 15 residues. For the CDR3, the DNA is TGTGCCAGCAGAGAAAGGTGGCAGGGGGCCGTCACTAAGTACTTC. This gives the protein CASRERWQGAVTKYF. Variable domain in full (rest from reference TRBV2 and TRBJ2-7): EPEVTQTPSHQVTQMGQEVILRCVPISNHLYFYWYRQILGQKVEFLVSFYNNEISEKSEIFDDQFSVERPDGSNFTLKIRSTKLEDSAMYFCASRERWQGAVTKYFGPGTRLTVT.

The chain joins TRBV9 to TRBJ2-1; TRBD2 matches at 7 bases. Germline values: CDR1 SGDLS, CDR2 YYNGEE. J gave up 3 bases and V 2 bases, and 5 bases lay outside the gene matches. The CDR3 runs 15 residues. CDR3 residues: CASSVTGTNYNEQFF. The CDR3 DNA is TGTGCCAGCAGCGTGACCGGGACTAACTACAATGAGCAGTTCTTC.

The gene calls are TRBV27 and TRBJ2-1, with D perhaps TRBD2 (6 bases). The CDR3 extends over 15 amino acids. Germline V gene sequence: CDR1 MNHEY, CDR2 SMNVEV (reference sequence). Trimming removed 5 bases from V and 6 bases from J, with 17 bases in between. The CDR3 region is CASSLPSGGGNEQFF. CDR3 sequence (DNA): TGTGCCAGCAGTCTCCCCTCCGGGGGAGGCAATGAGCAGTTCTTC.

The chain recombines TRBV7-8 with TRBJ2-5; 8 nucleotides line up with TRBD2. The CDR3 loop spans 17 amino acids. The V gene's germline CDR1 is SGHVS and CDR2 FQNEAQ. Unmatched junction bases numbered 12, after V lost 1 base and J lost 5 bases. DNA for the CDR3: TGTGCCAGCAGCTTAGATCGAAGCGGGAGCTTTTTGGAGACCCAGTACTTC. This codes for CASSLDRSGSFLETQYF.

As DNA, the CDR3 is TGTGCCAGCAGCCCCCCCGGGACAGCAAAAGAGACCCAGTACTTC. Translated, it gives CASSPPGTAKETQYF. The chain couples TRBV5-5 to TRBJ2-5, with 7 positions matching TRBD1. Trimming cost V 4 bases and J 3 bases; bases outside gene matches: 9. CDR1 SGHKS and CDR2 YYEKEE come from the germline V gene (reference sequence). The CDR3 has 15 residues.

The chain joins TRBV19 to TRBJ2-3; maybe TRBD2 (7 bases). Germline values: CDR1 LNHDA, CDR2 SQIVND (reference sequence). This CDR3 contains 17 residues. V shed 5 bases and J shed 0 bases, with 18 bases lying between them. CDR3 sequence: CASSPRGARLSTDTQYF. CDR3 bases: TGTGCCAGTAGTCCCCGGGGGGCGCGCCTAAGCACAGATACGCAGTATTTT.

This chain joins TRBV6-5 and TRBJ1-6, with 7 nucleotides matching TRBD1. This CDR3 is 14 amino acids long. The V segment lost 5 bases and the J segment 8 bases; nucleotides outside the gene matches: 6. Looked up from germline, CDR1 is MNHEY and CDR2 is SVGAGI. Here the CDR3 DNA reads TGTGCCAGCAGTCCAGGGGGTTTGTATTCACCCCTCCACTTT. Translating gives CASSPGGLYSPLHF.

The gene calls are TRBV11-2 and TRBJ2-7; 7 bases fit TRBD1. CDR1 and CDR2 (germline): SGHAT, FQNNGV. V was pared by 0 bases and J by 7 bases, with 3 bases of the junction left unmatched. The CDR3 totals 13 residues. The DNA for the CDR3 is TGTGCCAGCAGCTTAGAACCAGGGGGAGAGCAGTACTTC. Its translation is CASSLEPGGEQYF.

V usage is TRBV5-1 and J usage is TRBJ2-1, with 9 positions matching TRBD1. CDR3 size: 14 residues. Per the germline V gene, CDR1 is SGHRS and CDR2 is YFSETQ. Trimming at V came to 0 bases and at J to 7 bases, leaving 2 bases not matched to a gene. The CDR3 region has the DNA TGCGCCAGCAGCTTGGGGGACAGGGTGAATGAGCAGTTCTTC. It encodes CASSLGDRVNEQFF.

The chain has TRBV28 and TRBJ1-5; 10 positions agree with TRBD1. This CDR3 has 14 amino acids. Unmatched junction bases numbered 5, after V lost 6 bases and J lost 6 bases. Germline CDR1 reads MDHEN; CDR2 reads SYDVKM. The CDR3 loop reads CASRQGQGGQPQHF. CDR3 DNA: TGTGCCAGCAGACAAGGACAGGGGGGTCAGCCCCAGCATTTT.

In nucleotides, the CDR3 is TGTGCCAGCACCAGGCCCCAGGGGCTCGGCACAGATACGCAGTATTTT. It encodes CASTRPQGLGTDTQYF. The gene calls are TRBV28 and TRBJ2-3, with D maybe TRBD1 (6 bases). CDR3 size: 16 residues. Germline loops: CDR1 MDHEN, CDR2 SYDVKM. Trimming left V 7 bases short and J 1 base short, with 18 bases between.

V usage is TRBV4-2 and J usage is TRBJ1-4, with 7 bases fitting TRBD1. J was trimmed by 4 bases and V by 0 bases; bases with no gene match: 5. Germline V CDR1 and CDR2: LGHNA, YNFKEQ. CDR3 length: 16 amino acids. The DNA for the CDR3 is TGTGCCAGCAGCCAAGAGATGGCAGGGGGTAATGAAAAACTGTTTTTT. As protein: CASSQEMAGGNEKLFF.

This clone showed up just once. The chain has TRBV10-2 and TRBJ2-2; TRBD1 matches at 7 bases. There are 16 residues in the CDR3. Germline V gives CDR1 WSHSY, CDR2 SAAADI. With V trimmed by 6 bases and J by 3 bases, 10 bases remained unmatched. DNA for the CDR3: TGCGCCAGCAGGAAAGCCGGGACAGAGGACACCGGGGAGCTGTTTTTT. Encoded protein: CASRKAGTEDTGELFF.

The rearrangement uses TRBV19 and TRBJ2-7, with TRBD2 as a possible D gene (6 bases). Germline V CDR1 and CDR2: LNHDA, SQIVND (reference sequence). This CDR3 region has 15 residues. V was trimmed by 6 bases and J by 5 bases, leaving 20 bases between them. CDR3 nucleotides: TGTGCCAGTAGCCCAACTAGCCTATTGGTGCACGAGCAGTACTTC. Amino acid sequence: CASSPTSLLVHEQYF.

This clone was counted between two and nine times. The J gene is TRBJ2-7, the V gene TRBV5-6, with D tentatively TRBD1 (5 bases). Germline V CDR1 and CDR2: SGHDT, YYEEEE. Trimming removed 3 bases at V and 5 bases at J, with 9 bases between. The CDR3 runs to 12 residues. CDR3 region: CASSWTRHEQYF. DNA for the CDR3: TGTGCCAGCAGCTGGACACGCCACGAGCAGTACTTC.

The chain recombines TRBV6-1 with TRBJ2-3; 9 bases align to TRBD2. This CDR3 contains 15 residues. After removal of 1 base from V and 1 base from J, the junction contained 0 bases not matched to a gene. Germline CDR1 MNHNS, CDR2 SASEGT. CDR3 sequence reads: CASSEERGGTDTQYF. As DNA, the CDR3 is TGTGCCAGCAGTGAAGAGCGGGGGGGCACAGATACGCAGTATTTT.

V usage is TRBV27 and J usage is TRBJ2-7; 11 bases match TRBD1. The CDR3 runs to 13 residues. The germline V gene has CDR1 MNHEY and CDR2 SMNVEV (reference sequence). V gave up 6 bases and J gave up 7 bases; unmatched junction bases: 5. For the CDR3, the DNA is TGTGCCAGCAGGGGGACAGGGGGTCGGGAGCAGTACTTC. Protein product: CASRGTGGREQYF.